This T cell receptor beta chain originates from a study of blood T cells in healthy people across ages. Using a J-beta primer mix together with a sample-barcoded 5' primer, a second PCR was run for roughly 6 to 11 cycles. Using its own MiXCR run on the 5' RACE reads, TCRdb lists one record per CDR3 protein. The sample lists some 710,000 distinct CDR3 sequences; around a fifth were seen once. Germline V gene lookup returns CDR1 KGHSH and CDR2 LQKENI. V dropped 6 bases and J dropped 2 bases, with 16 bases sitting between them. The CDR3 totals 16 residues. The chain couples TRBV18 to TRBJ1-4; weak D call: TRBD1 (6 bases). This clonotype was sampled from a man between 65 and 85 years old in good health. Sequenced material: blood. The CDR3 region is CASSLTQGSTNEKLFF. The CDR3 DNA reads TGTGCCAGCTCGCTGACACAGGGATCCACTAATGAAAAACTGTTTTTT. Based on the CDR3 plus reference TRBV18 and TRBJ1-4, the full variable domain is NAGVMQNPRHLVRRRGQEARLRCSPMKGHSHVYWYRQLPEEGLKFMVYLQKENIIDESGMPKERFSAEFPKEGPSILRIQQVVRGDSAAYFCASSLTQGSTNEKLFFGSGTQLSVL.